This record covers a single TCR beta chain. The source of the sample is a study of blood T cell repertoires in COVID-19. On the study more broadly: Whether acute or convalescent, the COVID-19 samples came from the United States, Italy and Spain. T cells, B-cell-depleted T cells, or PBMCs supplied cDNA or gDNA.

Germline V CDR1 and CDR2: MNHEY, SVGEGT. V shed 2 bases and J shed 3 bases, with 13 bases lying between them. The length of the CDR3 is 15 residues. Original data processing: Amplifying reference gene primers gave estimates of nucleated cell counts. Method: immunoSEQ multiplex PCR; TCRdb's copy keeps in-frame clones and lacks some. That table supplies the V and J calls and clone size; D and trimming were determined from the DNA. The table shows under 45,000 clones, with roughly four fifths occurring only once. The specimen was peripheral blood. The clonotype was recovered from a human donor in a cohort sampled during active COVID-19. The chain employs TRBV6-2 or TRBV6-3 and TRBJ2-5, with D perhaps TRBD1 (5 bases). The CDR3 DNA reads as TGTGCCAGCAGTTACACCATTATGACAGAAGAGACCCAGTACTTC. Protein product: CASSYTIMTEETQYF.